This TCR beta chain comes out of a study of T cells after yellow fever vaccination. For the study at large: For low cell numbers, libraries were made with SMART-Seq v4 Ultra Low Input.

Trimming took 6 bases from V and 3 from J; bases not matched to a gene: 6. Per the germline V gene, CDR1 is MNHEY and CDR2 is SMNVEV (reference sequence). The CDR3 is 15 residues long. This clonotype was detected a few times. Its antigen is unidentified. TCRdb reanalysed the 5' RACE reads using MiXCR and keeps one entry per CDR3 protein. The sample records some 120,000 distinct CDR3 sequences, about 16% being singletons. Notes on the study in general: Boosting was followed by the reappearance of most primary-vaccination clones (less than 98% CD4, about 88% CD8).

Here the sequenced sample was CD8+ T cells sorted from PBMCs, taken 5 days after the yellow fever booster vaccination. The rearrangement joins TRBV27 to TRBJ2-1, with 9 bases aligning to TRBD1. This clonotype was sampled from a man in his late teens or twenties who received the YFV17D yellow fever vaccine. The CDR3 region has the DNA TGTGCCAGCAGCCTCACAGGGGGCATCTACAATGAGCAGTTCTTC. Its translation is CASSLTGGIYNEQFF.